These 18 T cell receptor beta chains came from one sample sequenced in a study of monozygotic twins with inflammatory bowel disease. TCRdb reprocessed the 5' RACE reads, keeping one entry per CDR3 protein, no DNA. This sample's table reports nearly 450,000 distinct CDR3 sequences. Material for sequencing was blood. These receptors were collected from a human donor with ulcerative colitis or Crohn's disease, or a healthy co-twin of an affected twin (not recorded which).

This chain joins TRBV5-4 and TRBJ1-6; TCRdb selects TRBD1, and the lack of DNA leaves this call unchecked. Germline-derived CDR1 and CDR2 are SGHNT and YYREEE (reference sequence). This CDR3 is 16 amino acids long. The CDR3: CASSLAGTGVNSPLHF.

V usage is TRBV4-1 and J usage is TRBJ2-2; TCRdb's assignment of TRBD1 cannot be checked, as there is no DNA. There are 16 residues in the CDR3. The germline CDR1 and CDR2 sequences are MGHRA and YSYEKL. This CDR3 is CASSQERQRNTGELFF.

The chain recombines TRBV7-2 with TRBJ2-1; TCRdb outputs TRBD1, but without DNA this stays unchecked. This CDR3 comprises 13 residues. Germline loops: CDR1 SGHTA, CDR2 FQGNSA. The CDR3 loop reads CASSPPLYNEQFF.

The V gene is TRBV29-1, the J gene TRBJ1-1; the TCRdb call, TRBD1, lacks DNA for checking. This CDR3 is built from 15 residues. The germline gives CDR1 SQVTM, CDR2 ANQGSEA. CDR3 sequence reads: CSVATQGAPGTEAFF.

The CDR3 protein is CASSTWQGGRNEQFF. The chain carries TRBV4-2 and TRBJ2-1; no DNA is available, so the TRBD1 call from TCRdb remains unchecked. Germline CDR1 LGHNA, CDR2 YNFKEQ. CDR3 size: 15 residues.

This sequence joins TRBV5-4 and TRBJ2-1; the TCRdb D gene call, TRBD2, has no DNA to confirm it. Germline CDR1 reads SGHNT; CDR2 reads YYREEE (reference sequence). CDR3 length: 20 residues. CDR3 amino acids: CASSLEGGGGLGLAILEQFF.

The genes are TRBV4-2 and TRBJ1-3; TCRdb returns TRBD1, unconfirmable since there is no DNA. The CDR3 has 16 amino acids. Germline lookup yields CDR1 LGHNA and CDR2 YNFKEQ. The CDR3: CASSREDRDSGNTIYF.

V is TRBV5-4 and J is TRBJ2-2; as DNA is missing, the TRBD2 call by TCRdb cannot be tested. Germline CDR1 reads SGHNT; CDR2 reads YYREEE (reference sequence). The CDR3 length is 18 residues. CDR3: CASSLGLAGGQNTGELFF.

The rearrangement joins TRBV7-6 to TRBJ2-7; without DNA, the TCRdb call of TRBD2 cannot be checked. The CDR3 runs to 13 residues. Looked up from germline, CDR1 is SGHVS and CDR2 is FNYEAQ. The chain's CDR3 is CASSPLGGGEQYF.

V gene TRBV11-2 combines with J gene TRBJ2-7; TCRdb reports TRBD2, a call that lacks DNA to check it against. The germline CDR1 and CDR2 sequences are SGHAT and FQNNGV. The CDR3 is made up of 16 amino acids. The CDR3: CASSPAGVLAIYEQYF. Together with reference TRBV11-2 and TRBJ2-7, the CDR3 gives the full variable domain: EAGVAQSPRYKIIEKRQSVAFWCNPISGHATLYWYQQILGQGPKLLIQFQNNGVVDDSQLPKDRFSAERLKGVDSTLKIQPAKLEDSAVYLCASSPAGVLAIYEQYFGPGTRLTVT.

The V call is TRBV9, the J call TRBJ2-7. Germline V gene sequence: CDR1 SGDLS, CDR2 YYNGEE. CDR3 length: 13 amino acids. CDR3: CASSVEDRDEQYF.

This chain uses TRBV4-3 with TRBJ2-5; TCRdb lists TRBD2, though no DNA is available to test this call. From germline, CDR1 is LGHNA and CDR2 YSLEER. This CDR3 contains 16 residues. This CDR3 is CASSQAGTSGQETQYF.

The chain joins TRBV27 to TRBJ1-1. The CDR3 totals 13 residues. In germline, CDR1 is MNHEY, CDR2 SMNVEV (reference sequence). The CDR3 reads CASGGDKNTEAFF.

The CDR3 loop reads CASSPLAGAETQYF. This chain uses TRBV5-1 with TRBJ2-5; the D call of TRBD2 rests on TCRdb alone, since no DNA is present to check it. CDR1 is SGHRS, CDR2 YFSETQ, per germline. CDR3 length: 14 residues.

The chain recombines TRBV6-1 with TRBJ1-2. The CDR3 contains 15 residues. Looked up from germline, CDR1 is MNHNS and CDR2 is SASEGT. Here the CDR3 reads CATRTLGVLNYGYTF.

The chain has TRBV7-3 and TRBJ2-3; TCRdb selects TRBD2, and the lack of DNA leaves this call unchecked. Germline V gene lookup returns CDR1 SGHTA and CDR2 FQGTGA. This CDR3 is built from 15 residues. This CDR3 reads CASSYGLVGTDTQYF.

The chain has TRBV7-2 and TRBJ1-1. Germline assignment: CDR1 SGHTA and CDR2 FQGNSA. CDR3 length equals 14 residues. The CDR3 loop is CASSKSGMNTEAFF. The full variable domain, its missing parts supplied by reference TRBV7-2 and TRBJ1-1, is GAGVSQSPSNKVTEKGKDVELRCDPISGHTALYWYRQSLGQGLEFLIYFQGNSAPDKSGLPSDRFSAERTGGSVSTLTIQRTQQEDSAVYLCASSKSGMNTEAFFGQGTRLTVV.

The rearrangement uses TRBV4-2 and TRBJ1-2; TCRdb lists TRBD1, though no DNA is available to test this call. The CDR3 is 16 amino acids. The germline CDR1 and CDR2 sequences are LGHNA and YNFKEQ. The CDR3 here is CASSQPPGQGFYGYTF.